This is a list of T cell receptor beta chains from one sample in a study of early T cells in non-severe SARS-CoV-2 infection. TCRdb passed the 5' RACE reads through MiXCR, listing each CDR3 protein once. The table has about 83,000 distinct CDR3 sequences, roughly 12% seen once. The specimen sequenced was whole blood. These receptors were collected from an adult who was a healthcare worker with PCR-confirmed SARS-CoV-2 infection or an uninfected control (not recorded which). CDR3s include the opening cysteine and the closing phenylalanine or tryptophan. A D gene is named only where the DNA matches it firmly. The listing skips clone size in some rows; elsewhere it reads once, few, many or a size class.

j_call cdr3_length clone_size d_call v_call cdr3_nt cdr3_aa
TRBJ2-7 15 NA TRBD1 TRBV7-2 TGTGCCAGCAGCTTAGGGGGCAGGGGGCTGGACGAGCAGTACTTC CASSLGGRGLDEQYF
TRBJ1-3 15 many NA TRBV20-1 TGCAGTGCTAGCGGCGGGGGGCGACCTGGAAACACCATATATTTT CSASGGGRPGNTIYF
TRBJ1-1 15 NA TRBD1 TRBV29-1 TGCAGCGCAGGGGGCCGGGGCGGAATGAACACTGAAGCTTTCTTT CSAGGRGGMNTEAFF
TRBJ2-7 16 NA NA TRBV20-1 TGCAGTGCTAGAGAGGTCGGGTCTAGCGCCCGGTACGAGCAGTACTTC CSAREVGSSARYEQYF
TRBJ2-7 15 NA TRBD1 TRBV6-2/TRBV6-3 TGTGCCAGCAGTCGTTCGGGACAGAGCTCCTACGAGCAGTACTTC CASSRSGQSSYEQYF
TRBJ2-1 12 NA NA TRBV7-2 TGTGCCAGCTGCCAAAACTCGAATGAGCAGTTCTTC CASCQNSNEQFF
TRBJ2-7 15 NA TRBD1 TRBV5-1 TGCGCCAGCAGCCGTTCCGGGACAGAGCCCTACGAGCAGTACTTC CASSRSGTEPYEQYF
TRBJ2-7 15 NA NA TRBV18 TGTGCCAGCTCACCATTTGGCGCCTCCTCGGCGGAGCAGTACTTC CASSPFGASSAEQYF
TRBJ2-7 16 few NA TRBV5-1 TGCGCCAGCAGCTTGAATCCCCGGGACATCGAGTACGAGCAGTACTTC CASSLNPRDIEYEQYF
TRBJ2-1 17 few TRBD1 TRBV20-1 TGCAGTGCTAGAGATTGGGGAGTCCCGGGACAGGGATTGGGGCAGTTCTTC CSARDWGVPGQGLGQFF
TRBJ2-1 16 NA NA TRBV6-1 TGTGCCAGCAGTGAAGCTCGAGGGAGAATGTTCAATGAGCAGTTCTTC CASSEARGRMFNEQFF
TRBJ2-1 14 few NA TRBV7-2 TGTGCCAGCAGCTTAGCGGGCAGGGTCAATGAGCAGTTCTTC CASSLAGRVNEQFF
TRBJ2-5 12 few NA TRBV20-1 TGCAGTGCCTTGGACAGACAAGAGACCCAGTACTTC CSALDRQETQYF
TRBJ2-7 15 few NA TRBV6-5 TGTGCCAGCAGGGCGGGGCTCATCCTTACCTACGAGCAGTACTTC CASRAGLILTYEQYF
TRBJ2-3 15 NA TRBD2 TRBV7-3 TGTGCCAGCAGCTCTAGCGGAAGACTCACAGATACGCAGTATTTT CASSSSGRLTDTQYF
TRBJ2-3 16 NA TRBD1 TRBV20-1 TGCAGTGCTAGAGATCGTAGGGGGCGAATAGCAGATACGCAGTATTTT CSARDRRGRIADTQYF
TRBJ1-3 14 few NA TRBV13 TGTGCCAGCAGCTCGTCGTCAATTGGAAACACCATATATTTT CASSSSSIGNTIYF
TRBJ2-7 11 NA NA TRBV6-2/TRBV6-3 TGTGCCAGCAGGGACCCCCTCGGCCAGTACTTC CASRDPLGQYF
TRBJ2-7 14 many TRBD2 TRBV12-3/TRBV12-4 TGTGCCAGCACCCTGGCGGGAGTTTTCTACGAGCAGTACTTC CASTLAGVFYEQYF
TRBJ1-6 16 many NA TRBV3-1 TGTGCCAGCAGCCAAACCTCAGGGGCGTTGAATTCACCCCTCCACTTT CASSQTSGALNSPLHF
TRBJ2-7 12 NA NA TRBV6-2/TRBV6-3 TGTGCCAGCAGTTACAGGGATTACGAGCAGTACTTC CASSYRDYEQYF
TRBJ1-1 17 few NA TRBV30 TGTGCCTGGACCGTCATGACTGGCGACTGGCGAAACACTGAAGCTTTCTTT CAWTVMTGDWRNTEAFF
TRBJ2-5 16 many TRBD2 TRBV12-3/TRBV12-4 TGTGCCAGCAGTTCCCGGGTGGCTAGCGGGAAAGAGACCCAGTACTTC CASSSRVASGKETQYF
TRBJ2-2 16 NA NA TRBV12-3/TRBV12-4 TGTGCCAGCACCCAAAACCCCCGACCGAACACCGGGGAGCTGTTTTTT CASTQNPRPNTGELFF
TRBJ2-7 15 few TRBD1 TRBV5-6 TGTGCCAGCAGCTTGGGGGACAGGCTCTCCTACGAGCAGTACTTC CASSLGDRLSYEQYF
TRBJ2-5 14 many TRBD2 TRBV29-1 TGCAGCGTTCTGGGACTAGCGGGAGAAGAGACCCAGTACTTC CSVLGLAGEETQYF
TRBJ2-1 16 few TRBD2 TRBV6-1 TGTGCCAGCAGACCCCGAAGACTAGCGTCTCAAAATGAGCAGTTCTTC CASRPRRLASQNEQFF
TRBJ1-5 14 few NA TRBV2 TGTGCCAGCACCCTCCTTGGGGCGGGCCAGCCCCAGCATTTT CASTLLGAGQPQHF
TRBJ1-4 15 many NA TRBV27 TGTGCCAGCAGTTTATCGGACGTGGCTTATGAAAAACTGTTTTTT CASSLSDVAYEKLFF
TRBJ2-7 16 NA NA TRBV3-1 TGTGCCAGCAGCCATGCCCTTGACTCCTTGGGTTACGAGCAGTACTTC CASSHALDSLGYEQYF
TRBJ2-6 18 many NA TRBV27 TGTGCCAGCAGTTCACCGGGACCGATCCACTCTGGGGCCAACGTCCTGACTTTC CASSSPGPIHSGANVLTF
TRBJ2-3 14 many NA TRBV12-3/TRBV12-4 TGTGCCAGCAGTTTAGAGGGGCTCCCAGATACGCAGTATTTT CASSLEGLPDTQYF
TRBJ2-3 15 NA TRBD1 TRBV9 TGTGCCAGCAGCGGGACAGGACGTAGCACAGATACGCAGTATTTT CASSGTGRSTDTQYF
TRBJ1-1 13 NA NA TRBV5-4 TGTGCCAGCAGCTTGCAGCGAAACACTGAAGCTTTCTTT CASSLQRNTEAFF
TRBJ2-5 13 NA NA TRBV6-5 TGTGCCAGCAGTTACCTTAGCCAAGAGACCCAGTACTTC CASSYLSQETQYF
TRBJ2-7 14 NA NA TRBV6-5 TGTGCCAGCAGTTACACACGGTTTTCCTACGAGCAGTACTTC CASSYTRFSYEQYF
TRBJ1-2 16 few NA TRBV5-1 TGCGCCAGCAGCTTGGCCCTCATCCGGGACGACTATGGCTACACCTTC CASSLALIRDDYGYTF
TRBJ2-2 15 NA NA TRBV6-2/TRBV6-3 TGTGCCAGCAGTTACGCAAGGGCCGGCACCGGGGAGCTGTTTTTT CASSYARAGTGELFF
TRBJ2-3 13 many TRBD1 TRBV10-3 TGTGCCACCTCGTGGGCAGGGGGAGATACGCAGTATTTT CATSWAGGDTQYF